This TCR beta chain was profiled in a study of blood T cell repertoires in COVID-19. In the study overall: Spain, Italy and the United States supplied samples that represented acute and convalescent COVID-19.

This CDR3 has 12 residues. V was shortened by 5 bases and J by 2 bases, with 6 bases between the two germline ends. Germline loops: CDR1 SEHNR, CDR2 FQNEAQ (reference sequence). The table lists this clone with many counts. Original processing methods: Reference gene primer amplification gave nucleated cell count estimates. The protocol was immunoSEQ multiplex PCR, while the TCRdb copy is restricted to in-frame clones and leaves out a portion. For V, J and clone size, that table is used; D and trimming come from the DNA. The data contain over 140,000 clones, roughly 81% of them singletons. Sequencing input: peripheral blood. The J gene is TRBJ1-1, the V gene TRBV7-9; D is unresolved. The sequence derives from a woman aged 45-65 years with active or convalescent COVID-19. CDR3 in amino acids: CASSPTNTEAFF. In nucleotides, the CDR3 is TGTGCCAGCAGCCCCACTAACACTGAAGCTTTCTTT.